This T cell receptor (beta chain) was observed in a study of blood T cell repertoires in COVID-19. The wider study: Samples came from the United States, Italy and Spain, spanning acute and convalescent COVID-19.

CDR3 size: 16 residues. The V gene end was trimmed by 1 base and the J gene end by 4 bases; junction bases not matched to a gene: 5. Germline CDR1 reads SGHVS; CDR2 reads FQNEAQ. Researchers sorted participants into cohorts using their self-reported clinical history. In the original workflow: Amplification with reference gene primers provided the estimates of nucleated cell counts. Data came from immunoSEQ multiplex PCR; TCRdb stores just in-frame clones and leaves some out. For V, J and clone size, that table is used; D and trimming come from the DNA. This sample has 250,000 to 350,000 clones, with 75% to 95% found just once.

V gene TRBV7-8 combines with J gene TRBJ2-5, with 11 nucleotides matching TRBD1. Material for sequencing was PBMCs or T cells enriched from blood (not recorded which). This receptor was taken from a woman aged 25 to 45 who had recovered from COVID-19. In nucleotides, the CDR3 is TGTGCCAGCAGCTTAGGTGGAGGGACAGGGGGAGAGACCCAGTACTTC. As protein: CASSLGGGTGGETQYF.